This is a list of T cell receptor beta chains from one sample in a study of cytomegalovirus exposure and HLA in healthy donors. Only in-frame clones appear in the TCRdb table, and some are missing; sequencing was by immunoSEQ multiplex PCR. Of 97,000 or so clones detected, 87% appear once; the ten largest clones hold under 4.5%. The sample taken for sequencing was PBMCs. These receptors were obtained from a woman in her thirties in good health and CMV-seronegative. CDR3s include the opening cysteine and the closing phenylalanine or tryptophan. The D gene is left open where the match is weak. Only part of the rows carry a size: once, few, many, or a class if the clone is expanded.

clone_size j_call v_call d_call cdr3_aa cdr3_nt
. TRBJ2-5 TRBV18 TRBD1 CASSPPKGANLETQYF TGTGCCAGCTCACCACCGAAGGGGGCGAACCTAGAGACCCAGTACTTC
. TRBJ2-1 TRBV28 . CASNEALTYNEQFF TGTGCCAGCAACGAGGCCCTTACCTACAATGAGCAGTTCTTC
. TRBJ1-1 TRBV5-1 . CASSLVVSSAAEAFF TGCGCCAGCAGCTTGGTCGTCTCCTCGGCGGCTGAAGCTTTCTTT
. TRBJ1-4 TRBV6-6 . CASSYSTWDLGEKLFF TGTGCCAGCAGTTACTCGACGTGGGACTTAGGAGAAAAACTGTTTTTT
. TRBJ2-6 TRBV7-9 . CASSAQGANVLTF TGTGCCAGCAGCGCACAGGGGGCCAACGTCCTGACTTTC
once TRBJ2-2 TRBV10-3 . CAIRGAGELFF TGTGCCATCAGGGGCGCCGGGGAGCTGTTTTTT
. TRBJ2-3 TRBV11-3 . CASSLGGLGSGDTQYF TGTGCCAGCAGCTTGGGCGGGTTGGGTTCCGGAGATACGCAGTATTTT
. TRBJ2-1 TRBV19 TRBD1 CASRQGWDNEQFF TGTGCCAGTCGACAGGGTTGGGACAATGAGCAGTTCTTC
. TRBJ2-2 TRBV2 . CASGGDAGELFF TGTGCCAGCGGAGGGGATGCCGGGGAGCTGTTTTTT
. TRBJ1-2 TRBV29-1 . CSALGSGGYTF TGCAGCGCCCTCGGGTCTGGTGGCTACACCTTC
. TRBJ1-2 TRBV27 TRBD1 CASSYIKTGVNYGYTF TGTGCCAGCAGTTATATAAAGACAGGGGTTAACTATGGCTACACCTTC
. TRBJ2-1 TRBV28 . CASNTGEAYNEQFF TGTGCCAGCAATACTGGGGAGGCCTACAATGAGCAGTTCTTC
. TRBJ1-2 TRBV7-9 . CASSPTGEGGYTF TGTGCCAGCAGCCCTACCGGGGAGGGCGGCTACACCTTC
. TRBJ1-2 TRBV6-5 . CASSPTAWSGYTF TGTGCCAGCAGTCCGACGGCCTGGAGTGGCTACACCTTC
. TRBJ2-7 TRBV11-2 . CASSLVGEGGYEQYF TGTGCCAGCAGCTTAGTAGGGGAGGGGGGCTACGAGCAGTACTTC
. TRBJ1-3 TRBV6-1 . CASSPFSGNTIYF TGTGCCAGCAGTCCCTTTTCTGGAAACACCATATATTTT
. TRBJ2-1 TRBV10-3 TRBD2 CAISGLAGEEEQFF TGTGCCATCAGTGGACTAGCGGGAGAAGAGGAGCAGTTCTTC
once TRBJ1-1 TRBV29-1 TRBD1 CSVRGWGQGYSEAFF TGCAGCGTTCGGGGCTGGGGACAGGGGTATTCTGAAGCTTTCTTT
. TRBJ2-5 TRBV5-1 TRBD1 CASRTGGQETQYF TGCGCCAGCCGTACAGGGGGCCAAGAGACCCAGTACTTC
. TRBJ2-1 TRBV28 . CASSVRANNEQFF TGTGCCAGCAGTGTCAGGGCCAACAATGAGCAGTTCTTC
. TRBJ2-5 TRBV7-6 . CASSLLLRVPKTQYF TGTGCCAGCAGCTTATTACTACGCGTCCCGAAGACCCAGTACTTC
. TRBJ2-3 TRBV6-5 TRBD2 CASSFGTRVPDTQYF TGTGCCAGCAGTTTCGGGACTAGGGTTCCAGATACGCAGTATTTT
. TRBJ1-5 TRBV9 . CASSVGQYNQPQHF TGTGCCAGCAGCGTAGGACAGTATAATCAGCCCCAGCATTTT
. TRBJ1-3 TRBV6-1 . CASSTHVSSGNTIYF TGTGCCAGCAGCACCCATGTTAGCTCTGGAAACACCATATATTTT
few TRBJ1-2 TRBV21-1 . CASSETLRYGYTF TGTGCCAGCAGCGAAACACTACGTTATGGCTACACCTTC
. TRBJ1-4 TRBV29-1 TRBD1 CSVATGVESGEKLFF TGCAGCGTCGCGACAGGGGTTGAGTCGGGTGAAAAACTGTTTTTT
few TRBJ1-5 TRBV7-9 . CASTRELNQPQHF TGTGCCAGCACCCGCGAGTTGAATCAGCCCCAGCATTTT
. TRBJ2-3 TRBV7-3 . CASSPNGQNTDTQYF TGTGCCAGCAGCCCTAACGGACAGAACACAGATACGCAGTATTTT
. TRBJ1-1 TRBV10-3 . CAISEGRVNTEAFF TGTGCCATCAGTGAGGGGCGAGTAAACACTGAAGCTTTCTTT
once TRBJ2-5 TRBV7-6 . CASSLAGTQEETQYF TGTGCCAGCAGCTTAGCGGGGACTCAAGAAGAGACCCAGTACTTC
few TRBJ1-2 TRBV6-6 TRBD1 CASSYDRGQFGYTF TGTGCCAGCAGTTACGACAGGGGGCAATTTGGCTACACCTTC
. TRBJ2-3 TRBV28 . CASSATPRGWTDTQYF TGTGCCAGCAGCGCTACACCCAGGGGTTGGACAGATACGCAGTATTTT
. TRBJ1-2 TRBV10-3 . CAIARGGAVEDYTF TGTGCCATCGCCCGGGGAGGGGCCGTGGAGGACTACACCTTC
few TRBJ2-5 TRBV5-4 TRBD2 CASSLVGTSGGFESAQYF TGTGCCAGCAGCTTGGTAGGGACTAGCGGGGGCTTCGAGTCGGCCCAGTACTTC
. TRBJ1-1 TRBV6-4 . CARFGHRNTEAFF TGTGCCAGATTTGGGCATCGGAACACTGAAGCTTTCTTT
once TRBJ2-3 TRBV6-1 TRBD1 CASSSGTGSTDTQYF TGTGCCAGCAGTTCCGGGACAGGGAGCACAGATACGCAGTATTTT
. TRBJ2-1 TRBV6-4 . CASSVGYPAQWQFF TGTGCCAGCAGTGTGGGCTACCCGGCTCAATGGCAGTTCTTC
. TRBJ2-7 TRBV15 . CATSREGRAHEQYF TGTGCCACCAGCAGAGAAGGCAGGGCCCACGAGCAGTACTTC
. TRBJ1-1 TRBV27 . CASSRHSGNTEAFF TGTGCCAGCAGTCGTCACTCAGGGAACACTGAAGCTTTCTTT
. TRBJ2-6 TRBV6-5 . CASSFTGIAGANVLTF TGTGCCAGCAGTTTCACAGGGATCGCCGGGGCCAACGTCCTGACTTTC
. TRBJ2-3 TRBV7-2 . CASSSEGLNTQYF TGTGCCAGCAGCTCAGAGGGCCTTAATACGCAGTATTTT
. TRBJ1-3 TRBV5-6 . CASSDGILSGNTIYF TGTGCCAGCAGTGACGGGATTCTCTCTGGAAACACCATATATTTT
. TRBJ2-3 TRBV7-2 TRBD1 CASSLQGQAVGTQYF TGTGCCAGCAGCTTACAGGGACAGGCAGTAGGGACGCAGTATTTT
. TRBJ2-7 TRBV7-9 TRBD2 CASRPGLVSEQYF TGTGCCAGCAGACCTGGACTAGTTAGCGAGCAGTACTTC
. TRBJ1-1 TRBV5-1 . CASSLLKEGDTEAFF TGCGCCAGCAGCTTGTTAAAGGAAGGGGACACTGAAGCTTTCTTT
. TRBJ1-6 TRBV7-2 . CASSLSAITFNSPLHF TGTGCCAGCAGCTTATCTGCAATTACTTTCAATTCACCCCTCCACTTT